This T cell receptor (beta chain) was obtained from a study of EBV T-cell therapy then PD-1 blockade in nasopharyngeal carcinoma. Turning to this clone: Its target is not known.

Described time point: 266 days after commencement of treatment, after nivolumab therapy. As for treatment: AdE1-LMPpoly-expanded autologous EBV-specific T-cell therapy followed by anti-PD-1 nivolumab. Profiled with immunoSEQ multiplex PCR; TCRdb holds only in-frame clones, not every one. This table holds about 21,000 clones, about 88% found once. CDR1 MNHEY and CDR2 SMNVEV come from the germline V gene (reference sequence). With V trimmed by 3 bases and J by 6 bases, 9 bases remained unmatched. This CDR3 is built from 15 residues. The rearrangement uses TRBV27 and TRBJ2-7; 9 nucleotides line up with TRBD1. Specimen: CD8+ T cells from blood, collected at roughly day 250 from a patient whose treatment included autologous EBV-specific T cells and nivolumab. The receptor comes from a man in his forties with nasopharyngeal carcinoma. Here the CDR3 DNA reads TGTGCCAGCAGTTTTATGCGGACAGGGGTTGGCGAGCAGTACTTC. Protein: CASSFMRTGVGEQYF.